These 5 T cell receptor beta chains came from one sample sequenced in a study of post-analysis software for immune sequencing data. These receptors are not linked to any known antigen. Study-wide results and limits: Patients had higher frequencies than controls of five TRBV segments, including TRBV5-6, TRBV5-1 and TRBV20-1.

Unique molecular identifiers were present in the TCR beta cDNA libraries. TCRdb fed the PCR reads into MiXCR, producing one record per CDR3 protein. The sample has roughly 570,000 distinct CDR3 sequences; about a third are singletons. Sample: blood. These receptors all stem from a girl aged 2 to 17 with multiple sclerosis.

The chain combines TRBV12-3 or TRBV12-4 with TRBJ1-2; TRBD1 matches 9 bases. The ends lost 6 bases at V and 7 bases at J; junction bases unmatched: 6. CDR3 length equals 13 residues. The CDR3 DNA reads as TGTGCCAGCAGCAGGGACAGGGAAGGTGGCTACACCTTC. This translates into CASSRDREGGYTF.

This clonotype was detected only a few times. This chain joins TRBV5-1 and TRBJ1-1; D is perhaps TRBD1 (6 bases). Germline lookup yields CDR1 SGHRS and CDR2 YFSETQ. V lost 3 bases to trimming and J lost 4 bases, with 16 bases between them. CDR3 length: 15 amino acids. The CDR3 loop reads CASSSDSLPSTEAFF. The DNA for the CDR3 is TGCGCCAGCAGCTCGGACAGCCTTCCTTCCACTGAAGCTTTCTTT.

The table lists this clonotype with a few counts. The rearrangement joins TRBV5-5 to TRBJ2-5; D uncertain. Germline CDR1 and CDR2: SGHKS and YYEKEE (reference sequence). Trimming cost V 0 bases and J 6 bases, with 15 bases left between them. This CDR3 region has 15 residues. Written as DNA, the CDR3 is TGTGCCAGCAGCTTGGCCTGGGCAGGAGTCAAGACCCAGTACTTC. Protein product: CASSLAWAGVKTQYF. The full variable domain, in which reference TRBV5-5 and TRBJ2-5 provide the parts outside the CDR3, is DAGVTQSPTHLIKTRGQQVTLRCSPISGHKSVSWYQQVLGQGPQFIFQYYEKEERGRGNFPDRFSARQFPNYSSELNVNALLLGDSALYLCASSLAWAGVKTQYFGPGTRLLVL.

The chain has TRBV3-1 and TRBJ2-5, with 8 bases identical to TRBD2. Unmatched junction bases numbered 13, after V lost 5 bases and J lost 11 bases. CDR3 length: 14 residues. CDR1 and CDR2 from the germline V gene are LGHDT and YNNKEL (reference sequence). CDR3 nucleotides: TGTGCCAGCAGCGGGCCAAGCGGGGGCATTGAGCAGTACTTC. Protein sequence: CASSGPSGGIEQYF.

This chain joins TRBV5-1 and TRBJ1-1, with TRBD1 matching 10 bases. CDR1 and CDR2 (germline): SGHRS, YFSETQ. V gave up 2 bases and J gave up 2 bases; unmatched junction bases: 12. The CDR3 loop spans 18 amino acids. Written as DNA, the CDR3 is TGCGCCAGCAGCTTCTCAAGCCGGGACAGGGGTCTAAACACTGAAGCTTTCTTT. As protein: CASSFSSRDRGLNTEAFF.